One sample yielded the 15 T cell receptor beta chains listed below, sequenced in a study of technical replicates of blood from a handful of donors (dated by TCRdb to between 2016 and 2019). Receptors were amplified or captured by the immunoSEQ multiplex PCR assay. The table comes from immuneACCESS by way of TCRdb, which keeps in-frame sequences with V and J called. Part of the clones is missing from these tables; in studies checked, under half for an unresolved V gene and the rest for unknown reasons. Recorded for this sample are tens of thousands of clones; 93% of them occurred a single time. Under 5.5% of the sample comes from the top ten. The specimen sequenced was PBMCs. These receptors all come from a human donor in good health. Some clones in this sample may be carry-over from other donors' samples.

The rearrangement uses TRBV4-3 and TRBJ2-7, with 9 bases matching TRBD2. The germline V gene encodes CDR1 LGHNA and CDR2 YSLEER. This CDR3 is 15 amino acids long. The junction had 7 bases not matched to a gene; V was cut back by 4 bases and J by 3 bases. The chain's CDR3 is CASSLYGRGGYEQYF. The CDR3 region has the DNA TGCGCCAGCAGCCTTTACGGGCGGGGGGGCTACGAGCAGTACTTC.

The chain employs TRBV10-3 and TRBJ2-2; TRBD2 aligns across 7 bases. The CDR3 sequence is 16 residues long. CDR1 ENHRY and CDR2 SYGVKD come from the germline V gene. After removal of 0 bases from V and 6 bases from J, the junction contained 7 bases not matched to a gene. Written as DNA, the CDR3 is TGTGCCATCAGTGAGTCGAGATCCCTAGCGGCCGGGGAGCTGTTTTTT. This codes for CAISESRSLAAGELFF.

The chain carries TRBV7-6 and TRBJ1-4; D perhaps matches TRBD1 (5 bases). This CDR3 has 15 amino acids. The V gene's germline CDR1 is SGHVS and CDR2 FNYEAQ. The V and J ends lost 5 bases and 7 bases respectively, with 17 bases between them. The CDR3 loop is CASSPRVGAAEKLFF. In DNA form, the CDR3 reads TGTGCCAGCAGCCCCCGAGTAGGGGCCGCTGAAAAACTGTTTTTT. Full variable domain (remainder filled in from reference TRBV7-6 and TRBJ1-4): GAGVSQSPRYKVTKRGQDVALRCDPISGHVSLYWYRQALGQGPEFLTYFNYEAQQDKSGLPNDRFSAERPEGSISTLTIQRTEQRDSAMYRCASSPRVGAAEKLFFGSGTQLSVL.

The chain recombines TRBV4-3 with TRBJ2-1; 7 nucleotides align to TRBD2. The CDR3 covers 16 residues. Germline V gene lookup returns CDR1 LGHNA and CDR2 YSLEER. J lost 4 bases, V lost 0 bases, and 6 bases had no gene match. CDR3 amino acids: CASSQDTPGGYNEQFF. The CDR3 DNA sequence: TGCGCCAGCAGCCAAGATACTCCGGGAGGATACAATGAGCAGTTCTTC.

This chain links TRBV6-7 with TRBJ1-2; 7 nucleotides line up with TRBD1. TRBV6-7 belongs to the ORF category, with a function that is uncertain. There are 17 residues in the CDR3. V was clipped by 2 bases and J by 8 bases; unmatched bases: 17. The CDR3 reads CASSYLVRTGCREGYTF. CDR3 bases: TGTGCCAGCAGTTACCTCGTTAGGACAGGTTGCCGAGAGGGCTACACCTTC.

The CDR3 sequence is CASSYSPTGPPETQYF. The CDR3 DNA is TGTGCCAGCAGTTACTCCCCGACAGGGCCCCCAGAGACCCAGTACTTC. This chain connects TRBV6-5 to TRBJ2-5; 7 nucleotides agree with TRBD1. Germline loops: CDR1 MNHEY, CDR2 SVGAGI. CDR3 length: 16 amino acids. The junction had 8 bases not matched to a gene; V was cut back by 0 bases and J by 4 bases.

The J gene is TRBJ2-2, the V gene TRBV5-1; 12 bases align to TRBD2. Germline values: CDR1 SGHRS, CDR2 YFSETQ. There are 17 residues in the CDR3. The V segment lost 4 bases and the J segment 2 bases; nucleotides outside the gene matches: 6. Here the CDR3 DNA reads TGCGCCAGCAGCCCCCGCGGACTAGCGGGAAACACCGGGGAGCTGTTTTTT. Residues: CASSPRGLAGNTGELFF.

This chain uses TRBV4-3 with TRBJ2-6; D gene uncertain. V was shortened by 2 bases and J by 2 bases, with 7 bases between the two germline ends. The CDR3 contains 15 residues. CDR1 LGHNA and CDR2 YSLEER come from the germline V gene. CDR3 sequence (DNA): TGCGCCAGCAGCCAACAGGTCACTGGGGCCAACGTCCTGACTTTC. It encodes CASSQQVTGANVLTF.

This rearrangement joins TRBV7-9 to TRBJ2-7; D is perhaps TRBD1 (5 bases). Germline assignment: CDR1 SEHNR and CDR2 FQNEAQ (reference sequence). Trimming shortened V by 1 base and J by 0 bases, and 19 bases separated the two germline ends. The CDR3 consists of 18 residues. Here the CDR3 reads CASSLVFQGLSSSYEQYF. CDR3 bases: TGTGCCAGCAGCTTAGTTTTCCAGGGTCTCAGTAGCTCCTACGAGCAGTACTTC.

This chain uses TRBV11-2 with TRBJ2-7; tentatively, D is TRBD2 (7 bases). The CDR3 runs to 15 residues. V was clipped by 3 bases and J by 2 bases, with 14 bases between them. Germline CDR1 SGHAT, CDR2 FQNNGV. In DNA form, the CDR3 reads TGTGCCAGCAGCTTGGGAGGGGGGGCTACCTACGAGCAGTACTTC. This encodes CASSLGGGATYEQYF.

The CDR3 is CASSLWTSGTSYNEQFF. CDR3 nucleotide sequence: TGTGCCAGCAGTTTGTGGACTAGCGGGACATCCTACAATGAGCAGTTCTTC. The chain is built from TRBV28 and TRBJ2-1; 12 bases agree with TRBD2. The CDR3 runs to 17 residues. CDR1 MDHEN and CDR2 SYDVKM come from the germline V gene. After removal of 3 bases from V and 1 base from J, the junction contained 4 bases not matched to a gene.

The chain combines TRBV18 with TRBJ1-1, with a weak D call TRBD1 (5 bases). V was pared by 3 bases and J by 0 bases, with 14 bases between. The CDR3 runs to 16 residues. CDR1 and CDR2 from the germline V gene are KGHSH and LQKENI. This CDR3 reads CASSPTTTAMNTEAFF. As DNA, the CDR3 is TGTGCCAGCTCACCGACGACGACAGCTATGAACACTGAAGCTTTCTTT.

The CDR3 here is CASSTLGGYTGELFF. CDR3 bases: TGTGCCAGCAGCACCCTCGGGGGTTACACCGGGGAGCTGTTTTTT. This sequence joins TRBV5-5 and TRBJ2-2; possibly TRBD2 for D (6 bases). The germline gives CDR1 SGHKS, CDR2 YYEKEE (reference sequence). This CDR3 is built from 15 residues. Trimming took 4 bases from V and 3 from J, leaving 13 bases between them.

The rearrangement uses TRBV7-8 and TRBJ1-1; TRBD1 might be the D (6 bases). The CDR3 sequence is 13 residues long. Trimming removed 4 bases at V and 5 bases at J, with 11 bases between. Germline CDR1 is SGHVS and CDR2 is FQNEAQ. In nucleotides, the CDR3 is TGTGCCAGCAGCTCACAGGGTGGGACTGAAGCTTTCTTT. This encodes CASSSQGGTEAFF. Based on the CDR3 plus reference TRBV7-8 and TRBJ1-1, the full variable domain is GAGVSQSPRYKVAKRGQDVALRCDPISGHVSLFWYQQALGQGPEFLTYFQNEAQLDKSGLPSDRFFAERPEGSVSTLKIQRTQQEDSAVYLCASSSQGGTEAFFGQGTRLTVV.

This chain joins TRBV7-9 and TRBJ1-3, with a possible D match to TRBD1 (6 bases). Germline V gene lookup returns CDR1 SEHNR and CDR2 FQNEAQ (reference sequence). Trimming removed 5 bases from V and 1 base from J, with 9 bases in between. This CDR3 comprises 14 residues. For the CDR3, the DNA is TGTGCCAGCAGCCCCGGACAGTCTGGAAACACCATATATTTT. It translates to CASSPGQSGNTIYF.